The present T cell receptor beta chain was sequenced within a study of T cell clonality in common variable immunodeficiency. Only in-frame clones appear in the TCRdb table, and some are missing; sequencing was by immunoSEQ multiplex PCR. The table lists roughly 42,000 clones, no singletons, with around 5.8% in the top ten. Replacement immunoglobulin had been given to every CVID subject for at least one year. The CDR3 covers 14 residues. V lost 3 bases and J lost 1, with 7 bases in between. From germline, CDR1 is LNHDA and CDR2 SQIVND (reference sequence). This clone was detected a few times. Its antigen is not known. The CDR3 goes on 3 residues after the read ends, and that part is filled in from the germline J gene. Study-level results: CVID subjects shared fewer TCRbeta clones than healthy controls did. TCRbeta clonality was increased in CVID versus healthy controls. Fewer deletions and N-nucleotide insertions were reportedly seen in common variable immunodeficiency TCR beta sequences.

The V gene is TRBV19, the J gene TRBJ1-5; D may be TRBD1 (6 bases). This sequence was found in a human donor with common variable immunodeficiency. Sequenced: peripheral blood mononuclear cells. Here the CDR3 reads CASSMTGSNQPQHF. The sequenced CDR3 bases are TGTGCCAGTAGTATGACAGGCAGCAATCAGCCC.